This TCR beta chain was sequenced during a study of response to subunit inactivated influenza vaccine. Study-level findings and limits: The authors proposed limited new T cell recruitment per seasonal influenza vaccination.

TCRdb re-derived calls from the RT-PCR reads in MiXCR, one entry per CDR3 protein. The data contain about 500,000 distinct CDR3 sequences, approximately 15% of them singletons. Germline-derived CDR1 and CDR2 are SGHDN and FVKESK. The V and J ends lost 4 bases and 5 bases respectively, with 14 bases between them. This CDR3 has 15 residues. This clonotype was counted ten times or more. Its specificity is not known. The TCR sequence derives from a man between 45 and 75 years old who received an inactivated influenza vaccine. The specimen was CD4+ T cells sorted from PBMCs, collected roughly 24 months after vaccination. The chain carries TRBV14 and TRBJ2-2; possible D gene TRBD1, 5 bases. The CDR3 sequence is CASSPARAQTGELFF. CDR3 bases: TGTGCCAGCAGCCCTGCCAGGGCGCAAACCGGGGAGCTGTTTTTT. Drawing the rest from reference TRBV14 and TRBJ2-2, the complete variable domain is EAGVTQFPSHSVIEKGQTVTLRCDPISGHDNLYWYRRVMGKEIKFLLHFVKESKQDESGMPNNRFLAERTGGTYSTLKVQPAELEDSGVYFCASSPARAQTGELFFGEGSRLTVL.